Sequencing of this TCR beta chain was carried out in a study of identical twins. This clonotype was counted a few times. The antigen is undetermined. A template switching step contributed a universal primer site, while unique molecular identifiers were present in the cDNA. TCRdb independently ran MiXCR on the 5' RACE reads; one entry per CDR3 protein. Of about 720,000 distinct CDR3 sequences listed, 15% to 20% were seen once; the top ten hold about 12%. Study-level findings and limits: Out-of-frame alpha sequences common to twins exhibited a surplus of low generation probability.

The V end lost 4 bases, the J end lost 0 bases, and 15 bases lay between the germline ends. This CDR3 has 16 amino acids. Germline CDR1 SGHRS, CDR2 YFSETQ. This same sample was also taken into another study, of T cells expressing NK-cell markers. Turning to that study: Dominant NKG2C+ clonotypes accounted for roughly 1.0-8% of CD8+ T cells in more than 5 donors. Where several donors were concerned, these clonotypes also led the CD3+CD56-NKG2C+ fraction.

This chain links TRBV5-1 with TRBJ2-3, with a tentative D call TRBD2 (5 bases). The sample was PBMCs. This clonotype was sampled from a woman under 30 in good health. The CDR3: CASSRSGKRSTDTQYF. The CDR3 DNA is TGCGCCAGCAGCCGCTCCGGGAAGAGAAGCACAGATACGCAGTATTTT.